The rows below give T cell receptor beta chains drawn from one sample of a study of graft-versus-host responses after intestinal transplantation. Their target antigens are unknown. The data were produced by immunoSEQ multiplex PCR, yet TCRdb's version contains in-frame clones alone and is incomplete. The profile shows 95,000 to 130,000 clones, roughly nine tenths of them singletons. Specimen: unstimulated CD4+ T cells sorted from spleen or lymph node cells, collected before intestinal transplant. The receptors stem from a human donor who received an intestinal transplant. The CDR3 runs from the conserved cysteine through the conserved F or W. The D gene is left open where the match is weak. Clone size is stated in some rows and not others, as once, few, many or a class when expanded.

abundance: .; d_gene: TRBD2; j_gene: TRBJ2-1; v_gene: TRBV7-3; CDR3nt: TGTGCCAGCAGCTCCCCCCGGACTAGCGGCAATGAGCAGTTCTTC; CDR3aa: CASSSPRTSGNEQFF
abundance: .; d_gene: .; j_gene: TRBJ2-2; v_gene: TRBV7-8; CDR3nt: TGTGCCAGCAGACCCCACCAAGCGGGCGCGAACACCGGGAAGCTGTTTTTT; CDR3aa: CASRPHQAGANTGKLFF
abundance: .; d_gene: TRBD2; j_gene: TRBJ2-1; v_gene: TRBV5-4; CDR3nt: TGTGCCAGCAGCAGGACTAGCGGGGGGGCAAGGAATGAGCAGTTCTTC; CDR3aa: CASSRTSGGARNEQFF
abundance: .; d_gene: .; j_gene: TRBJ1-5; v_gene: TRBV19; CDR3nt: TGTGCCAGTAGTATCAACAGCAGACAGCCCCAGCATTTT; CDR3aa: CASSINSRQPQHF
abundance: .; d_gene: .; j_gene: TRBJ2-1; v_gene: TRBV27; CDR3nt: TGTGCCAGCAGTTTCCTAGACAGGGACTATGAGCAGTTCTTC; CDR3aa: CASSFLDRDYEQFF
abundance: .; d_gene: TRBD1; j_gene: TRBJ1-5; v_gene: TRBV27; CDR3nt: TGTGCCAGCAGTTTAGTGACAGGGGGCAATCAGCCCCAGCATTTT; CDR3aa: CASSLVTGGNQPQHF
abundance: .; d_gene: TRBD2; j_gene: TRBJ2-7; v_gene: TRBV7-2; CDR3nt: TGTGCCAGCAGGCAAACCGGGACTAGAAGCGACGAGCAGTACTTC; CDR3aa: CASRQTGTRSDEQYF
abundance: few; d_gene: .; j_gene: TRBJ2-7; v_gene: TRBV6-1; CDR3nt: TGTGCCAGCAGGATGACAGGAGCCTACGAGCAGTACTTC; CDR3aa: CASRMTGAYEQYF
abundance: .; d_gene: .; j_gene: TRBJ2-1; v_gene: TRBV7-9; CDR3nt: TGTGCCAGCAGCTTACCCCCGAGGTTGCGCCTTTACAATGAGCAGTTCTTC; CDR3aa: CASSLPPRLRLYNEQFF
abundance: .; d_gene: .; j_gene: TRBJ2-7; v_gene: TRBV6-5; CDR3nt: TGTGCCTCGGGGGGCTCGATCTACGAGCAGTACTTC; CDR3aa: CASGGSIYEQYF
abundance: .; d_gene: .; j_gene: TRBJ2-1; v_gene: TRBV7-2; CDR3nt: TGTGCCAGCAGCCTCCGCGGTCTCGGCAATGAGCAGTTCTTC; CDR3aa: CASSLRGLGNEQFF
abundance: .; d_gene: TRBD2; j_gene: TRBJ2-7; v_gene: TRBV30; CDR3nt: TGTGCCTGGAGTGTTGGACTAGCGGGAGGCTACGAGCAGTACTTC; CDR3aa: CAWSVGLAGGYEQYF
abundance: .; d_gene: TRBD1; j_gene: TRBJ2-1; v_gene: TRBV6-1; CDR3nt: TGTGCCAGCAGACCCGACAGGGGGGCGTACAATGAGCAGTTCTTC; CDR3aa: CASRPDRGAYNEQFF
abundance: .; d_gene: .; j_gene: TRBJ2-7; v_gene: TRBV7-2; CDR3nt: TGTGCCAGCAGCTTAACCGCGGGCTACTACGAGCAGTACTTC; CDR3aa: CASSLTAGYYEQYF
abundance: .; d_gene: .; j_gene: TRBJ1-5; v_gene: TRBV19; CDR3nt: TGTGCCAGTAGTATCGCTGGGCAGGGGACGCGCAATCAGCCCCAGCATTTT; CDR3aa: CASSIAGQGTRNQPQHF
abundance: .; d_gene: TRBD1; j_gene: TRBJ1-5; v_gene: TRBV19; CDR3nt: TGTGCCAGTAGTGGGGACAGGGGGTATCAGCCCCAGCATTTT; CDR3aa: CASSGDRGYQPQHF
abundance: .; d_gene: .; j_gene: TRBJ2-1; v_gene: TRBV2; CDR3nt: TGTGCCAGCAGTGAAAGTCGGGGGGCCTCCTACAATGAGCAGTTCTTC; CDR3aa: CASSESRGASYNEQFF
abundance: .; d_gene: .; j_gene: TRBJ2-7; v_gene: TRBV7-9; CDR3nt: TGTGCCAGCAGCCCTACTACCCCGACAGCTACCTACGAGCAGTACTTC; CDR3aa: CASSPTTPTATYEQYF
abundance: .; d_gene: .; j_gene: TRBJ2-7; v_gene: TRBV6-6; CDR3nt: TGTGCCAGCAGACTCGACAGCTATAGCTCCTACGAGCAGTACTTC; CDR3aa: CASRLDSYSSYEQYF
abundance: .; d_gene: .; j_gene: TRBJ2-7; v_gene: TRBV11-2; CDR3nt: TGTGCCAGCAGCCGTCAAACAGGGAGGGTTAGGGAGCAGTACTTC; CDR3aa: CASSRQTGRVREQYF
abundance: .; d_gene: TRBD1; j_gene: TRBJ1-6; v_gene: TRBV25-1; CDR3nt: TGTGCCAGCAGTGACCGGCGGTTGGTGGGACAGACTAATTCACCCCTCCACTTT; CDR3aa: CASSDRRLVGQTNSPLHF
abundance: .; d_gene: TRBD2; j_gene: TRBJ2-7; v_gene: TRBV10-1; CDR3nt: TGCGCCAGCAGTGGGGGACTAGATTTTGAGCAGTACTTC; CDR3aa: CASSGGLDFEQYF
abundance: .; d_gene: TRBD1; j_gene: TRBJ2-7; v_gene: TRBV15; CDR3nt: TGTGCCACCAGCAGAGATCATAGGGGGCCCTACGAGCAGTACTTC; CDR3aa: CATSRDHRGPYEQYF
abundance: once; d_gene: TRBD1; j_gene: TRBJ1-2; v_gene: TRBV27; CDR3nt: TGTGCCAGCAGTTTGGGGCAGGGGGTTTATGGCTACACCTTC; CDR3aa: CASSLGQGVYGYTF
abundance: .; d_gene: TRBD1; j_gene: TRBJ1-5; v_gene: TRBV19; CDR3nt: TGTGCCAGTAGTCCGAGGAGGGGGCGCGGTAGCAATCAGCCCCAGCATTTT; CDR3aa: CASSPRRGRGSNQPQHF
abundance: .; d_gene: TRBD1; j_gene: TRBJ1-5; v_gene: TRBV30; CDR3nt: TGTGCCTGGAGGGGACAGAACAATCAGCCCCAGCATTTT; CDR3aa: CAWRGQNNQPQHF
abundance: .; d_gene: TRBD1; j_gene: TRBJ1-5; v_gene: TRBV6-1; CDR3nt: TGTGCCAGCAGCTTGGACAGGGGAAGCAATCAGCCCCAGCATTTT; CDR3aa: CASSLDRGSNQPQHF
abundance: .; d_gene: .; j_gene: TRBJ1-2; v_gene: TRBV9; CDR3nt: TGTGCCAGCAGCGTAGTCAGGGTGGGTGGCTACACCTTC; CDR3aa: CASSVVRVGGYTF
abundance: once; d_gene: TRBD1; j_gene: TRBJ1-5; v_gene: TRBV19; CDR3nt: TGTGCCAGTAGTCCCGACAGGGGGATCGGTCAGCCCCAGCATTTT; CDR3aa: CASSPDRGIGQPQHF
abundance: .; d_gene: .; j_gene: TRBJ1-5; v_gene: TRBV28; CDR3nt: TGTGCCAGCAGACCGATCGGGGGTGGATACCAGCCCCAGCATTTT; CDR3aa: CASRPIGGGYQPQHF
abundance: .; d_gene: .; j_gene: TRBJ1-2; v_gene: TRBV12-2; CDR3nt: TGTGCAAGTCGGCCTCGTTTTACAGGGAACTATGGCTACACCTTC; CDR3aa: CASRPRFTGNYGYTF
abundance: .; d_gene: TRBD2; j_gene: TRBJ2-7; v_gene: TRBV6-5; CDR3nt: TGTGCCAGCAGTTACTCGGGGACTAGCGGGAGATACGAGCAGTACTTC; CDR3aa: CASSYSGTSGRYEQYF
abundance: .; d_gene: .; j_gene: TRBJ1-4; v_gene: TRBV7-9; CDR3nt: TGTGCCAGTACTAACCCGGGAGCGGGAGGGGAAAAACTGTTTTTT; CDR3aa: CASTNPGAGGEKLFF
abundance: .; d_gene: .; j_gene: TRBJ1-5; v_gene: TRBV30; CDR3nt: TGTGCCTGGAAATCCCACAGGGATCAGCCCCAGCATTTT; CDR3aa: CAWKSHRDQPQHF
abundance: once; d_gene: .; j_gene: TRBJ2-1; v_gene: TRBV21-1; CDR3nt: TGTGCCAGCCAACTAGCGGGAGGGGTGAGGAATGAGCAGTTCTTC; CDR3aa: CASQLAGGVRNEQFF
abundance: .; d_gene: .; j_gene: TRBJ2-2; v_gene: TRBV5-1; CDR3nt: TGCGCCAGCAGCTTGTATACGGCCGGGGAGCTGTTTTTT; CDR3aa: CASSLYTAGELFF
abundance: .; d_gene: .; j_gene: TRBJ2-7; v_gene: TRBV25-1; CDR3nt: TGTGCCAGCAGTGAATTACTAGTTGGCGAGCAGTACTTC; CDR3aa: CASSELLVGEQYF
abundance: .; d_gene: .; j_gene: TRBJ1-1; v_gene: TRBV7-2; CDR3nt: TGTGCCAGCAGCTTTTCTACAGGGAGCACTGAAGCTTTCTTT; CDR3aa: CASSFSTGSTEAFF
abundance: few; d_gene: .; j_gene: TRBJ1-1; v_gene: TRBV5-1; CDR3nt: TGCGCCAGCAGCCGGGGGATGAACACTGAAGCTTTCTTT; CDR3aa: CASSRGMNTEAFF
abundance: .; d_gene: TRBD2; j_gene: TRBJ2-1; v_gene: TRBV5-5; CDR3nt: TGTGCCAGCAGCGTGTTCGCCGGGAGGGCCAACTCCTACAATGAGCAGTTCTTC; CDR3aa: CASSVFAGRANSYNEQFF
abundance: .; d_gene: TRBD1; j_gene: TRBJ1-2; v_gene: TRBV7-9; CDR3nt: TGTGCCAGCAGCCGGACAGGGGGTGACTATGGCTACACCTTC; CDR3aa: CASSRTGGDYGYTF
abundance: .; d_gene: TRBD2; j_gene: TRBJ2-5; v_gene: TRBV7-9; CDR3nt: TGTGCCAGCAGCCACCACAGCGGGGGGGAAGAGACCCAGTACTTC; CDR3aa: CASSHHSGGEETQYF
abundance: .; d_gene: TRBD1; j_gene: TRBJ2-3; v_gene: TRBV7-2; CDR3nt: TGTGCCAGCAGCTTGGACAGGCGCACAGATACGCAGTATTTT; CDR3aa: CASSLDRRTDTQYF
abundance: .; d_gene: .; j_gene: TRBJ2-1; v_gene: TRBV27; CDR3nt: TGTGCCACCCAGCGGGCCGACACCCAGGGCAATGAGCAGTTCTTC; CDR3aa: CATQRADTQGNEQFF
abundance: once; d_gene: TRBD1; j_gene: TRBJ1-4; v_gene: TRBV7-2; CDR3nt: TGTGCCAGCAGCATCCAGGGGGCAACTAATGAAAAACTGTTTTTT; CDR3aa: CASSIQGATNEKLFF
abundance: .; d_gene: .; j_gene: TRBJ1-4; v_gene: TRBV19; CDR3nt: TGTGCCAGTAGTGGTCAGGCCCCTGAAAAACTGTTTTTT; CDR3aa: CASSGQAPEKLFF
abundance: .; d_gene: TRBD1; j_gene: TRBJ2-7; v_gene: TRBV2; CDR3nt: TGTGCCAGCAGTCCCCCCGGGACAGGGTACGATTACGAGCAGTACTTC; CDR3aa: CASSPPGTGYDYEQYF
abundance: .; d_gene: .; j_gene: TRBJ1-1; v_gene: TRBV14; CDR3nt: TGTGCCAGCAGCCAAGATCGGGGGGGACTGAACACTGAAGCTTTCTTT; CDR3aa: CASSQDRGGLNTEAFF
abundance: .; d_gene: .; j_gene: TRBJ2-3; v_gene: TRBV15; CDR3nt: TGTGCCACCAGCAGAGATCCCGCCCGGGGAGATACGCAGTATTTT; CDR3aa: CATSRDPARGDTQYF
abundance: once; d_gene: TRBD1; j_gene: TRBJ1-2; v_gene: TRBV5-5; CDR3nt: TGTGCCAGCAGCTTGGCCGGTGCAAACAGGGGGGACTATGGCTACACCTTC; CDR3aa: CASSLAGANRGDYGYTF
abundance: .; d_gene: TRBD1; j_gene: TRBJ2-7; v_gene: TRBV5-1; CDR3nt: TGCGCCAGCGGACTGGACAGGTCCTACGAGCAGTACTTC; CDR3aa: CASGLDRSYEQYF